Sequencing of this T cell receptor (beta chain) was carried out in a study of T cell repertoires in cytomegalovirus infection. The overall study: Public signatures in TCR beta pointed to CMV infection and matching HLA type.

Of note for this clonotype: Its antigen is unknown. This may stem from a read error, because a much larger clone lies one nucleotide away.

Using its own MiXCR run on the reads, TCRdb lists one record per CDR3 protein. This sample has approximately 910,000 distinct CDR3 sequences, with 25% to 40% found just once. Germline CDR1 reads SGHVS; CDR2 reads FNYEAQ. The CDR3 totals 16 residues. Study outcomes and limitations: CMV-specific TCR beta clonotypes restricted by HLA-C dominated the ex vivo response.

This clonotype was obtained from a human donor in good health (CMV status not recorded). Some clones in this sample may be carry-over from other donors' samples. The rearrangement joins TRBV7-6 to TRBJ2-2, with 12 bases identical to TRBD1. This sample comprised cultured CD8+ T cells from PBMCs, obtained from culture after CMV antigen stimulation. CDR3 region: CASSSGTGGITGELLF. The CDR3 DNA follows: TGTGCCAGCAGCTCCGGGACAGGGGGCATCACCGGGGAGCTGCTTTTT.